What follows is one T cell receptor beta chain and its context. Antigen specificity is unknown. Trimming left V 7 bases short and J 2 bases short, with 27 bases between. The CDR3 has 19 residues. Per the germline V gene, CDR1 is MDHEN and CDR2 is SYDVKM. This sample stems from a study of regulatory T cells in long-lasting Graves disease. TCRdb passed the reads through MiXCR, listing each CDR3 protein once. The sample gives under 1,200 distinct CDR3 sequences, roughly 80% of which show up once; around 10% is in the top ten. Study results and limitations: Those with persistent Graves' had less TCR diversity than newly diagnosed patients.

From RNA extracted from PBMCs, the TCR library was made. The specimen was peripheral blood mononuclear cells (PBMCs), collected with antithyroid drug treatment, in newly diagnosed or persistent Graves disease (not recorded which). V gene TRBV28 combines with J gene TRBJ2-1; possibly TRBD2 for D (7 bases). The TCR was taken from a young woman with Graves disease. CDR3 nucleotide sequence: TGTGCCAGCACTTCGGGGGCGAGCGGGACAACAGGGACCTACAATGAGCAGTTCTTC. It specifies CASTSGASGTTGTYNEQFF.